The rows below give T cell receptor beta chains drawn from one sample of a study of T cell repertoires in cytomegalovirus infection. TCRdb recomputed calls from the reads with MiXCR, one row per CDR3 protein. The sample has 700,000 to 850,000 distinct CDR3 sequences, approximately 32% seen once; the top ten hold around 11%. These receptors are not linked to any known antigen. Sequences were derived from cultured CD8+ T cells from PBMCs, sampled from culture after CMV antigen stimulation. The receptors were sampled from a human donor in good health (CMV status not recorded). Some clones in this sample may be carry-over from other donors' samples. The CDR3 runs from the conserved cysteine through the conserved F or W. A D gene is named only where the DNA matches it firmly. The size entry is marked missing in some rows and otherwise reads once, few, many or a size class.

size: NA; V: TRBV4-1; J: TRBJ2-7; D: TRBD2; DNA: TGCGCCAGCAGCCAAGAAGGGATAGCGGGGGTCATAGAGCAGTACTTC; CDR3: CASSQEGIAGVIEQYF
size: few; V: TRBV7-4; J: TRBJ1-6; D: TRBD1; DNA: TGTGCCAGCAGACGACAGGGGGCCTCTGAATACTATAATTCACCCCTCCACTTT; CDR3: CASRRQGASEYYNSPLHF
size: NA; V: TRBV27; J: TRBJ2-1; D: TRBD1; DNA: TGTGCCAGCAACCTGGGACAGGGAGGGTACAATGAGCAGTTCTTC; CDR3: CASNLGQGGYNEQFF
size: NA; V: TRBV14; J: TRBJ1-3; D: NA; DNA: TGTGCCAGCAGCCAACCCTACGGAAGCTCTGGAAACACCATATATTTT; CDR3: CASSQPYGSSGNTIYF
size: few; V: TRBV4-1; J: TRBJ1-5; D: NA; DNA: TGCGCCAGCAGCCAAGATCGCAGTTACAATCAGCCCCAGCATTTT; CDR3: CASSQDRSYNQPQHF
size: NA; V: TRBV12-3/TRBV12-4; J: TRBJ2-7; D: TRBD1; DNA: TGTGCCAGCAGTTTAAACAGGGGGCAGTCCTACGAGCAGTACTTC; CDR3: CASSLNRGQSYEQYF
size: NA; V: TRBV6-5; J: TRBJ2-3; D: NA; DNA: TGTGCCAGCAGTTATGAGGGGTTCTACACAGATACGCAGTATTTT; CDR3: CASSYEGFYTDTQYF
size: NA; V: TRBV20-1; J: TRBJ1-1; D: NA; DNA: TGCAGTGCTAGAGAGATCGGACGGGTGAACACTGAAGCTTTCTTT; CDR3: CSAREIGRVNTEAFF
size: NA; V: TRBV20-1; J: TRBJ2-7; D: NA; DNA: TGCAGTGCTAGGGAAGCCGGGACTTTCCACTCCTACGAGCAGTACTTC; CDR3: CSAREAGTFHSYEQYF
size: few; V: TRBV7-9; J: TRBJ2-5; D: NA; DNA: TGTGCCAGCAGCTTAGCGCTAAGGAGGTGGGGACAAGAGACCCAGTACTTC; CDR3: CASSLALRRWGQETQYF
size: NA; V: TRBV27; J: TRBJ2-3; D: TRBD2; DNA: TGTGCCAGCAGTTTAACCCCCCGGACTAGCGGGGGCGCTCCCACAGATACGCAGTATTTT; CDR3: CASSLTPRTSGGAPTDTQYF
size: few; V: TRBV24-1; J: TRBJ1-6; D: TRBD1; DNA: TGTGCCACCAGTGATTTGATCGCACAGGGGCTCACCAGCTCCTATAATTCACCCCTCCACTTT; CDR3: CATSDLIAQGLTSSYNSPLHF
size: NA; V: TRBV6-5; J: TRBJ2-2; D: NA; DNA: TGTGCCAGCAGTACAGGGCCCACCGGGGAGCTGTTTTTT; CDR3: CASSTGPTGELFF
size: few; V: TRBV7-6; J: TRBJ2-3; D: NA; DNA: TGTGCCAGCAGCCATGAGGTTGATACGCAGTATTTT; CDR3: CASSHEVDTQYF
size: few; V: TRBV11-1; J: TRBJ1-1; D: NA; DNA: TGTGCCAGCAGCTTACACGGGTTAGGCACTGAAGCTTTCTTT; CDR3: CASSLHGLGTEAFF
size: NA; V: TRBV6-1; J: TRBJ1-5; D: NA; DNA: TGTGCCAGCAGTGTGTGGGCAAATCAGCCCCAGCATTTT; CDR3: CASSVWANQPQHF
size: NA; V: TRBV4-1; J: TRBJ2-7; D: TRBD1; DNA: TGCGCCAGCAGCCAATTATCCGGGACAGGGGCCTACGAGCAGTACTTC; CDR3: CASSQLSGTGAYEQYF
size: NA; V: TRBV12-3/TRBV12-4; J: TRBJ1-1; D: TRBD1; DNA: TGTGCCAGCAATCCGACAGGGGGCACTGAAGCTTTCTTT; CDR3: CASNPTGGTEAFF
size: NA; V: TRBV7-9; J: TRBJ2-1; D: TRBD1; DNA: TGTGCCAGCAGCTCTTGGACAGGGGTGGATGAGCAGTTCTTC; CDR3: CASSSWTGVDEQFF
size: NA; V: TRBV7-2; J: TRBJ2-1; D: TRBD1; DNA: TGTGCCAGCAGCTTATTTGACAGGGGCACTTATAATGAGCAGTTCTTC; CDR3: CASSLFDRGTYNEQFF
size: many; V: TRBV7-3; J: TRBJ2-5; D: NA; DNA: TGTGCCAGCAGCTTAGGGTACAGGGTGGACGAGACCCAGTACTTC; CDR3: CASSLGYRVDETQYF
size: few; V: TRBV10-2; J: TRBJ2-3; D: NA; DNA: TGCGCCAGCAGTGGGGGACTGGGGCGCACAGATACGCAGTATTTT; CDR3: CASSGGLGRTDTQYF
size: NA; V: TRBV6-6; J: TRBJ1-1; D: NA; DNA: TGTGCCAGCAGTTACTCGAGGGTGTCCCGCCTGAACACTGAAGCTTTCTTT; CDR3: CASSYSRVSRLNTEAFF
size: few; V: TRBV20-1; J: TRBJ2-5; D: TRBD2; DNA: TGCAGTGCAATAGCGGGGCTCCAAGAGACCCAGTACTTC; CDR3: CSAIAGLQETQYF
size: NA; V: TRBV4-1; J: TRBJ1-2; D: TRBD1; DNA: TGCGCCAGCAGCCACCAGGGACAGGGCTATGGCTACACCTTC; CDR3: CASSHQGQGYGYTF
size: many; V: TRBV7-8; J: TRBJ1-3; D: TRBD1; DNA: TGTGCCAGCAGCTTAGACAGGGGGTCCGGAAACACCATATATTTT; CDR3: CASSLDRGSGNTIYF
size: NA; V: TRBV9; J: TRBJ1-2; D: NA; DNA: TGTGCCAGCAGCGACCGACAATATGGCTACACCTTC; CDR3: CASSDRQYGYTF
size: few; V: TRBV7-8; J: TRBJ2-1; D: NA; DNA: TGTGCCAGCAGGAAGCGGACCCTAGACAATGAGCAGTTCTTC; CDR3: CASRKRTLDNEQFF
size: few; V: TRBV20-1; J: TRBJ2-2; D: TRBD1; DNA: TGCAGTGCTAGAGGAATGACAGGGGACTCTGGCACCGGGGAGCTGTTTTTT; CDR3: CSARGMTGDSGTGELFF
size: few; V: TRBV28; J: TRBJ1-2; D: TRBD1; DNA: TGTGCCAGCAGTCCCTCGGGACAGTTGAACTATGGCTACACCTTC; CDR3: CASSPSGQLNYGYTF
size: NA; V: TRBV5-6; J: TRBJ2-1; D: NA; DNA: TGTGCCAGCAGCCTTGGAACGAGAGCTGAGCAGTTCTTC; CDR3: CASSLGTRAEQFF
size: NA; V: TRBV7-9; J: TRBJ2-1; D: NA; DNA: TGTGCCAGCAGCCCATGGGAGCCGAGCTCCTACAATGAGCAGTTCTTC; CDR3: CASSPWEPSSYNEQFF
size: NA; V: TRBV20-1; J: TRBJ2-3; D: NA; DNA: TGCAGTGCTAGAGGGCAGACGGATCTCAGCACAGATACGCAGTATTTT; CDR3: CSARGQTDLSTDTQYF
size: many; V: TRBV7-9; J: TRBJ1-1; D: NA; DNA: TGTGCCAGCAGTGCAGTAGACACTGAAGCTTTCTTT; CDR3: CASSAVDTEAFF
size: NA; V: TRBV4-2; J: TRBJ2-7; D: NA; DNA: TGTGCCAGCAGCCAAGATTACGGCAGTTCCTACGAGCAGTACTTC; CDR3: CASSQDYGSSYEQYF
size: NA; V: TRBV20-1; J: TRBJ2-1; D: NA; DNA: TGCAGTGCTAGAGATGGAGGGCTATACTACAATGAGCAGTTCTTC; CDR3: CSARDGGLYYNEQFF
size: many; V: TRBV5-4; J: TRBJ1-3; D: NA; DNA: TGTGCCAGCAGCTTGGAAGGCTCTGGAAACACCATATATTTT; CDR3: CASSLEGSGNTIYF
size: few; V: TRBV2; J: TRBJ1-2; D: TRBD1; DNA: TGTGCCAGCAGGGGACAGGGGGCGCGCAACTATGGCTACACCTTC; CDR3: CASRGQGARNYGYTF